Below, one TCR beta chain is given with its context. This sample is part of a study of blood T cell repertoires in COVID-19. Original handling: Amplification of reference gene primers provided the estimated nucleated cell counts. Profiled with immunoSEQ multiplex PCR; TCRdb holds only in-frame clones, not every one. V, J and clone size are taken as reported in that table, and D and trimming were inferred from the DNA itself. The sample consists of approximately 140,000 clones, 75% to 90% of them appearing once. Seattle patient enrollment occurred during active infection, with longitudinal follow-up thereafter. There are 19 residues in the CDR3. Trimming stripped 0 bases from V and 4 bases from J, with 22 bases between. From germline, CDR1 is SNHLY and CDR2 FYNNEI.

The chain joins TRBV2 to TRBJ2-1; possibly TRBD1 for D (5 bases). Sequencing used peripheral blood. This sequence was found in a woman aged 60-70 years with COVID-19, enrolled during active disease. The CDR3 coding sequence is TGTGCCAGCAGTGAAGCCATCAAGTCGAGACAGTTCCTTTACAATGAGCAGTTCTTC. Translation: CASSEAIKSRQFLYNEQFF. Full variable domain (outside the CDR3, taken from reference TRBV2 and TRBJ2-1): EPEVTQTPSHQVTQMGQEVILRCVPISNHLYFYWYRQILGQKVEFLVSFYNNEISEKSEIFDDQFSVERPDGSNFTLKIRSTKLEDSAMYFCASSEAIKSRQFLYNEQFFGPGTRLTVL.